These 16 T cell receptor beta chains originate from one sample sequenced in a study of blood T cell repertoires in COVID-19. This table comes from immunoSEQ multiplex PCR, and its TCRdb copy is limited to in-frame clones, with some not included. The sample carries tens of thousands of clones, approximately 89% recorded once. Material for sequencing was peripheral blood. The receptor set was obtained from a human donor in a cohort sampled during active COVID-19.

For the CDR3, the DNA is TGTGCCAGCAGTTGGGACAGGGGGCGACGGAGTGGCTACACCTTC. Its protein product is CASSWDRGRRSGYTF. J is TRBJ1-2 and V is TRBV6-2 or TRBV6-3, with 12 bases matching TRBD1. V trimming: 4 bases; J trimming: 7 bases; junction bases outside the gene matches: 7. Germline V gene data show CDR1 as MNHEY and CDR2 as SVGEGT. The CDR3 has 15 amino acids.

This clone has just a few counts. This rearrangement joins TRBV7-6 to TRBJ1-3, with a tentative D call TRBD1 (5 bases). Trimming removed 4 bases from V and 3 bases from J, with 10 bases in between. Germline CDR1 reads SGHVS; CDR2 reads FNYEAQ. The CDR3 loop spans 14 amino acids. DNA of the CDR3: TGTGCCAGCAGCTCCCCGGACATTGGAAACACCATATATTTT. This translates into CASSSPDIGNTIYF.

V and J are TRBV4-1 and TRBJ2-1; D is possibly TRBD1 (6 bases). This CDR3 has 15 residues. Trimming stripped 4 bases from V and 0 bases from J, with 10 bases between. Germline assignment: CDR1 MGHRA and CDR2 YSYEKL. The CDR3 loop is CASSPDRSSYNEQFF. CDR3 sequence (DNA): TGCGCCAGCAGCCCCGACAGGAGCTCCTACAATGAGCAGTTCTTC.

This clone has a handful of counts. This chain connects TRBV19 to TRBJ2-7; 7 bases are a match to TRBD2. The CDR3 length is 17 residues. Germline-derived CDR1 and CDR2 are LNHDA and SQIVND (reference sequence). The V segment lost 5 bases and the J segment 0 bases; nucleotides outside the gene matches: 13. CDR3 in DNA: TGTGCCAGTAGTCCGGGAGGAGGAAGCGGGCCCTCCTACGAGCAGTACTTC. Translation: CASSPGGGSGPSYEQYF.

To note about this clone: The junction and the germline gene differ at one end; a read error may be behind it. This sequence joins TRBV10-3 and TRBJ2-1, with 8 bases identical to TRBD2. The CDR3 totals 14 residues. Germline values: CDR1 ENHRY, CDR2 SYGVKD. The DNA of the CDR3 is TGTGCCATCAGTGGGACTAGCTCCCACAATGAGCAGTTCTTC. It translates to CAISGTSSHNEQFF.

By proportion, this clone is medium-sized (0.01 to 0.1%). This chain links TRBV12-3 or TRBV12-4 with TRBJ1-6; D gene uncertain. V gave up 1 base and J gave up 7 bases, with 5 bases separating them. This CDR3 has 13 amino acids. DNA for the CDR3: TGTGCCAGCAGTTTAGGGCTCAATTCACCCCTCCACTTT. The encoded protein is CASSLGLNSPLHF.

This clone was seen just once. The CDR3 DNA follows: TGTGCCAGCAGCTTAGTGGGGCAGGGGCCCTTTACCCTCTACGAGCAGTACTTC. It codes for CASSLVGQGPFTLYEQYF. The V and J genes are TRBV7-2 and TRBJ2-7; a weak D match, TRBD1 (6 bases). The CDR3 loop spans 18 amino acids. Germline CDR1 SGHTA, CDR2 FQGNSA. Trimming pared 1 base from V and 3 bases from J, leaving 22 bases between.

The chain has TRBV28 and TRBJ1-1; D may be TRBD1 (6 bases). This CDR3 is built from 13 residues. CDR1 is MDHEN, CDR2 SYDVKM, per germline. The ends were cut back, 6 bases at V and 3 bases at J, with 11 bases in the middle. The CDR3 DNA sequence: TGTGCCAGCAGACGGAACAGGGACACTGAAGCTTTCTTT. Encoded protein: CASRRNRDTEAFF.

The chain uses TRBV10-1 and TRBJ2-7; D not certain. V was shortened by 6 bases and J by 0 bases, with 3 bases between the two germline ends. This CDR3 contains 11 residues. Germline CDR1 and CDR2: WNHNN and SYGVQD (reference sequence). The CDR3 spells CASSNSYEQYF. Written as DNA, the CDR3 is TGCGCCAGCAGCAACTCCTACGAGCAGTACTTC.

J is TRBJ1-2 and V is TRBV19; tentative D call: TRBD1 (6 bases). V lost 5 bases and J lost 5, with 15 bases in between. Germline CDR1 reads LNHDA; CDR2 reads SQIVND (reference sequence). The CDR3 spans 14 residues. In nucleotides, the CDR3 is TGTGCCAGTAGTCCGCAACAGGGCGGGTATGGCTACACCTTC. This codes for CASSPQQGGYGYTF.

In nucleotides, the CDR3 is TGTGCCAGCAGTTTATCACAGGGTAGCAATCAGCCCCAGCATTTT. Protein product: CASSLSQGSNQPQHF. V and J are TRBV27 and TRBJ1-5, with TRBD1 as a possible D gene (6 bases). This CDR3 is 15 amino acids long. In germline, CDR1 is MNHEY, CDR2 SMNVEV (reference sequence). The germline V and J ends were trimmed by 0 bases and 0 bases, with 6 bases remaining between them.

This clone was counted once. This rearrangement joins TRBV11-2 to TRBJ2-3; D perhaps matches TRBD2 (6 bases). With 4 bases removed from V and 6 bases from J, the gap between germline ends came to 26 bases. CDR3 length: 18 residues. Per germline, CDR1 SGHAT and CDR2 FQNNGV. The CDR3 sequence is CASSSEGPYPSPGDTQYF. CDR3 nucleotide sequence: TGTGCCAGCAGCTCGGAGGGACCTTACCCATCACCCGGGGATACGCAGTATTTT.

The chain uses TRBV9 and TRBJ2-1, with D possibly matching TRBD1 (5 bases). Trimming pared 0 bases from V and 7 bases from J, leaving 17 bases between. Germline-derived CDR1 and CDR2 are SGDLS and YYNGEE. There are 16 residues in the CDR3. CDR3 nucleotide sequence: TGTGCCAGCAGCGTAGGTGGGGCTCTAGGTGCTAATGAGCAGTTCTTC. It codes for CASSVGGALGANEQFF.

This chain uses TRBV27 with TRBJ2-1; TRBD2 aligns across 8 bases. Germline CDR1 is MNHEY and CDR2 is SMNVEV (reference sequence). This CDR3 is built from 18 residues. V was pared by 1 base and J by 8 bases, with 16 bases of the junction left unmatched. The CDR3 nucleotides are TGTGCCAGCAGTTTATGGTCCAATACCGGGAGGGCAGTATATGAGCAGTTCTTC. This gives the protein CASSLWSNTGRAVYEQFF.

This rearrangement joins TRBV20-1 to TRBJ2-7; no definite D call. Trimming pared 0 bases from V and 4 bases from J, leaving 4 bases between. Looked up from germline, CDR1 is DFQATT and CDR2 is SNEGSKA (reference sequence). The CDR3 sequence is 11 residues long. CDR3 sequence reads: CSARETYEQYF. CDR3 nucleotides: TGCAGTGCTAGAGAGACTTACGAGCAGTACTTC.

This clone was counted a single time. This chain joins TRBV6-5 and TRBJ2-7; tentative D call: TRBD1 (6 bases). Germline V CDR1 and CDR2: MNHEY, SVGAGI. CDR3 length: 13 amino acids. V lost 7 bases to trimming and J lost 3 bases, with 13 bases between them. The DNA for the CDR3 is TGTGCCAGCAACGGACAGACCAACTACGAGCAGTACTTC. As protein: CASNGQTNYEQYF.